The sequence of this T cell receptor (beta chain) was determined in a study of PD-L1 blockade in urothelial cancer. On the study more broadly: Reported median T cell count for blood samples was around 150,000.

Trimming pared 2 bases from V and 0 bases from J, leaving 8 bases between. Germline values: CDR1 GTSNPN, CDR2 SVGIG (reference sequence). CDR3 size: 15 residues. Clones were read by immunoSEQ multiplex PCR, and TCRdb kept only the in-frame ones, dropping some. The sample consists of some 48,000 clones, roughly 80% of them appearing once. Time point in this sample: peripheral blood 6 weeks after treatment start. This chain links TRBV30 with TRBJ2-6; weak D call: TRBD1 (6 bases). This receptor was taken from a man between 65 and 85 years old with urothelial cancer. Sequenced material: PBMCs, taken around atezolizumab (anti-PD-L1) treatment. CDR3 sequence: CAWSPGVSGANVLTF. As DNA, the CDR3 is TGTGCCTGGAGTCCAGGGGTCTCTGGGGCCAACGTCCTGACTTTC.